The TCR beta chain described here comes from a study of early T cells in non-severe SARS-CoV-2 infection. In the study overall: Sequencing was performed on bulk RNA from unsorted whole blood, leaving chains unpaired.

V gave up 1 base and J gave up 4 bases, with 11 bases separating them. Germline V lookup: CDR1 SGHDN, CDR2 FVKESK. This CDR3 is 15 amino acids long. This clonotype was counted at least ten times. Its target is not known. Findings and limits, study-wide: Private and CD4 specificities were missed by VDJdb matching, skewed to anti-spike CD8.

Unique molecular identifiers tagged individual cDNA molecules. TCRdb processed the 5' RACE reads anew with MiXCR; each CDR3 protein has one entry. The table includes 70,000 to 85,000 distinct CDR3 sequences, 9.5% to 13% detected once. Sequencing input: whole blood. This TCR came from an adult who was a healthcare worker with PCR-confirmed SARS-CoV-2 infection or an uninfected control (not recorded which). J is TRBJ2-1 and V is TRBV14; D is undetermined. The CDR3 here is CASSQVGLKYNEQFF. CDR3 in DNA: TGTGCCAGCAGCCAAGTCGGCCTCAAGTACAATGAGCAGTTCTTC.